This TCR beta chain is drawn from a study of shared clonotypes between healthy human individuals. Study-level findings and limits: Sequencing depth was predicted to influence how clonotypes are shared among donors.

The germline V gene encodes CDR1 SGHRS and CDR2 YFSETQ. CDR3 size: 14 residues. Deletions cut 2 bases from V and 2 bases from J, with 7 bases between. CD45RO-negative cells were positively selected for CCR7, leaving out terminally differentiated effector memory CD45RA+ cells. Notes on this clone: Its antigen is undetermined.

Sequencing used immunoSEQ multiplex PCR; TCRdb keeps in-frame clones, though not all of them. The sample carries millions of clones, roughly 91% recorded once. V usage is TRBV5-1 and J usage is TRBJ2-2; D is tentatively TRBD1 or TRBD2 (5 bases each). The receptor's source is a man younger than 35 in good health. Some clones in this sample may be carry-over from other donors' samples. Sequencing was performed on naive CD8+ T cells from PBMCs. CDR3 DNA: TGCGCCAGCAGCTTCGGGGCAAACACCGGGGAGCTGTTTTTT. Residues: CASSFGANTGELFF.